This T cell receptor (beta chain) was obtained from a study of identical twins. Notes on the study in general: Analyses of zero insertions could, in part, be confounded by invariant MAIT and iNKT cells.

Germline values: CDR1 DFQATT, CDR2 SNEGSKA (reference sequence). The CDR3 covers 12 residues. Trimming shortened V by 6 bases and J by 11 bases, and 19 bases separated the two germline ends. Many counts were recorded for this clonotype. What it recognizes is unknown. Through template switching, a universal primer site was introduced, and the cDNA contained unique molecular identifiers. MiXCR was run by TCRdb on the 5' RACE reads, yielding one entry per CDR3 protein. This sample yields approximately 590,000 distinct CDR3 sequences, of which more than 9% are seen a single time; roughly 3% belongs to the top ten. These data were also reused for a study on yellow fever vaccine responses in identical twins.

This TCR was sampled from a woman aged 18-30 years in good health. The chain has TRBV20-1 and TRBJ1-1, with D possibly TRBD1 on 5 matching bases. Sequencing was performed on PBMCs. The CDR3 here is CSASDRARGAFF. Here the CDR3 DNA reads TGCAGTGCCTCTGACAGAGCCCGTGGGGCTTTCTTT.